Shown below are 6 T cell receptor beta chains from a single sample sequenced in a study of T cell responses to AZD1222 COVID-19 vaccine. The repertoire was sequenced with immunoSEQ multiplex PCR; TCRdb's copy has only in-frame clones and lacks some. The sample lists under 150,000 clones; roughly nine tenths were seen once. This material consisted of peripheral blood, taken 28 days after the second AZD1222 dose. The receptor source for this set is an adult who received the AZD1222 COVID-19 vaccine.

The V call is TRBV7-3, the J call TRBJ2-1, with 9 positions matching TRBD2. The V gene's germline CDR1 is SGHTA and CDR2 FQGTGA. CDR3 length: 16 residues. Unmatched junction bases numbered 7, after V lost 5 bases and J lost 2 bases. CDR3 protein: CASSPFSGSTYNEQFF. The CDR3 DNA is TGTGCCAGCAGCCCCTTTAGCGGGAGTACCTACAATGAGCAGTTCTTC.

This chain links TRBV5-1 with TRBJ2-3, with 8 bases that match TRBD2. The V gene end was trimmed by 4 bases and the J gene end by 3 bases; junction bases not matched to a gene: 10. Germline values: CDR1 SGHRS, CDR2 YFSETQ. There are 16 residues in the CDR3. CDR3 DNA: TGCGCCAGCAGCCTCGAAGCGGGAGCGAGTACAGATACGCAGTATTTT. Translated, it gives CASSLEAGASTDTQYF.

The gene calls are TRBV25-1 and TRBJ2-7, with D tentatively TRBD2 (6 bases). The germline V and J ends were trimmed by 5 bases and 0 bases, with 17 bases remaining between them. Germline V lookup: CDR1 MGHDK, CDR2 SYGVNS. The CDR3 is 16 amino acids. The CDR3 loop reads CASSLGGGARSYEQYF. The CDR3, as DNA: TGTGCCAGCAGTCTGGGTGGAGGGGCCCGCTCCTACGAGCAGTACTTC.

The chain combines TRBV11-2 with TRBJ2-1; D is perhaps TRBD1 (6 bases). CDR1 SGHAT and CDR2 FQNNGV come from the germline V gene. This CDR3 contains 13 residues. V was pared by 3 bases and J by 8 bases, with 11 bases between. CDR3 in amino acids: CASSLGRGDEQFF. CDR3 coding DNA: TGTGCCAGCAGCTTGGGCAGGGGTGATGAGCAGTTCTTC.

The chain combines TRBV9 with TRBJ2-7; weak D call: TRBD2 (6 bases). The CDR3 length is 15 residues. Germline CDR1 reads SGDLS; CDR2 reads YYNGEE. V lost 0 bases to trimming and J lost 1 base, with 11 bases between them. The CDR3: CASSVAPGSSYEQYF. CDR3 DNA: TGTGCCAGCAGCGTAGCTCCCGGGAGTTCCTACGAGCAGTACTTC.

The table lists this clone with a few counts. The rearrangement uses TRBV24-1 and TRBJ1-1; D is perhaps TRBD1 (6 bases). The germline V gene has CDR1 KGHDR and CDR2 SFDVKD. The CDR3 has 13 residues. V lost 4 bases and J lost 1, with 6 bases in between. CDR3 amino acids: CATSETGNTEAFF. CDR3 DNA sequence: TGTGCCACCAGTGAGACAGGGAACACTGAAGCTTTCTTT.